A selection of T cell receptor beta chains follows, all from one sample in a study of blood T cell repertoires in COVID-19. Data came from immunoSEQ multiplex PCR; TCRdb stores just in-frame clones and leaves some out. This sample carries roughly 200,000 clones, 85% of them seen once, and the ten largest clones take around 20%. Sequencing input: PBMCs or T cells enriched from blood (not recorded which). The origin of the receptors is a man aged 35 to 55 who had recovered from COVID-19. Each CDR3 is given with its conserved first and last residue.

v_gene,j_gene,CDR3aa
TRBV12-3/TRBV12-4,TRBJ1-5,CASSWDNNQPQHF
TRBV27,TRBJ2-7,CASGPYSPYEQYF
TRBV18,TRBJ1-1,CASSPPNPGTEAFF
TRBV5-4,TRBJ1-1,CASSSGTAVNTEAFF
TRBV30,TRBJ1-5,CAWSGTASNQPQHF
TRBV7-2,TRBJ1-1,CASSLGVGMNTEAFF
TRBV19,TRBJ2-7,CASSPWTGGGEQYF
TRBV7-2,TRBJ1-1,CASSTREGSKAFF
TRBV3-1/TRBV3-2,TRBJ1-5,CASRVDRAPGGNQPQHF
TRBV5-5,TRBJ2-7,CASSLWTGGGYEQYF
TRBV13,TRBJ2-5,CASSGTRGQETQYF
TRBV7-9,TRBJ2-2,CAGLRGSTGELFF
TRBV12-5,TRBJ2-3,CASGTGTSGSTDTQYF
TRBV7-2,TRBJ2-7,CASSLETSGRGEQYF
TRBV5-4,TRBJ1-1,CASSPTTGANTEAFF
TRBV5-1,TRBJ1-1,CASTPGTGGMVTEAFF
TRBV7-2,TRBJ1-6,CASSPRTGQNSPLHF
TRBV5-1,TRBJ2-7,CASSRTGSEQYF
TRBV7-2,TRBJ2-7,CASSLGISRSYEQYF
TRBV30,TRBJ2-7,CAGKSGSRTYEQYF
TRBV9,TRBJ2-3,CASSVDSRVIDTQYF